Shown below are 8 T cell receptor beta chains from a single sample sequenced in a study of T-cell reconstitution after alpha-beta-depleted transplantation in children. Unique molecular identifiers were incorporated during preparation of the TCRbeta library. A single record per CDR3 protein comes from TCRdb applying MiXCR to the PCR reads. Found here are a few hundred thousand distinct CDR3 sequences, about a sixth of them singletons; the top ten hold 25% to 30%. The sample consisted of PBMCs, mostly from graft donor cells, taken 360 days after TCRalphabeta/CD19-depleted stem cell transplant. The origin of the receptors is a boy less than two years old who had a stem cell transplant for Wiskott-Aldrich syndrome, so the T cells may come from the graft donor.

The chain joins TRBV7-7 to TRBJ2-3, with D tentatively TRBD1 (6 bases). The V gene's germline CDR1 is SSHAT and CDR2 FNYEAQ (reference sequence). V lost 5 bases to trimming and J lost 2 bases, with 8 bases between them. This CDR3 comprises 13 residues. The CDR3 here is CASSRDTTDTQYF. The CDR3 DNA is TGTGCCAGCAGCAGGGACACCACAGATACGCAGTATTTT.

As DNA, the CDR3 is TGTGCCATCAGTGACGGGGGGAGTAATGAAAAACTGTTTTTT. Protein sequence: CAISDGGSNEKLFF. V gene TRBV10-3 combines with J gene TRBJ1-4; the D gene is possibly TRBD1 (5 bases). CDR1 is ENHRY and CDR2 is SYGVKD in the germline V gene. The CDR3 contains 14 residues. With 3 bases removed from V and 4 bases from J, the gap between germline ends came to 9 bases.

This clonotype occurred a few times. The V gene is TRBV20-1, the J gene TRBJ1-2; no definite D call. The CDR3 spans 11 residues. The V gene's germline CDR1 is DFQATT and CDR2 SNEGSKA (reference sequence). The germline V and J ends were trimmed by 2 bases and 6 bases, with 7 bases remaining between them. CDR3 nucleotide sequence: TGCAGTGCTAGATTAAGGGATGGCTACACCTTC. It encodes CSARLRDGYTF.

This clonotype was detected a few times. The V and J genes are TRBV20-1 and TRBJ2-1; TRBD2 matches at 10 bases. The CDR3 is 15 amino acids. The germline gives CDR1 DFQATT, CDR2 SNEGSKA (reference sequence). Trimming at V came to 5 bases and at J to 13 bases, leaving 17 bases not matched to a gene. The CDR3: CSAHVGGASGRVQFF. In nucleotides, the CDR3 is TGCAGTGCTCACGTGGGTGGGGCTAGCGGGAGAGTTCAGTTCTTC.

The gene calls are TRBV28 and TRBJ2-1; 7 positions match TRBD1. Germline V gives CDR1 MDHEN, CDR2 SYDVKM. J lost 6 bases, V lost 4 bases, and 12 bases had no gene match. The length of the CDR3 is 16 residues. This chain's CDR3 is CASSSLPPGQINEQFF. CDR3 coding DNA: TGTGCCAGCAGTTCCCTCCCCCCGGGACAGATCAATGAGCAGTTCTTC.

V usage is TRBV29-1 and J usage is TRBJ2-7, with D possibly being TRBD1 (6 bases). Germline loops: CDR1 SQVTM, CDR2 ANQGSEA. The CDR3 loop spans 12 amino acids. V lost 6 bases and J 2 bases, leaving 11 bases between the germline ends. CDR3 region: CSVRDTPYEQYF. The CDR3 DNA reads as TGCAGCGTAAGGGACACCCCCTACGAGCAGTACTTC.

J is TRBJ2-3 and V is TRBV6-5; TRBD1 is a possible D gene (5 bases). This CDR3 spans 16 amino acids. The V end was cut by 2 bases, the J end by 4 bases, with 16 bases between. Germline V gene data show CDR1 as MNHEY and CDR2 as SVGAGI. The CDR3 sequence: CASSYAGLGHADTQYF. The CDR3 nucleotides are TGTGCCAGCAGTTACGCAGGGTTAGGACACGCAGATACGCAGTATTTT.

This clonotype appeared once. J is TRBJ2-7 and V is TRBV29-1; tentatively, D is TRBD1 or TRBD2 (6 bases each). This CDR3 has 13 amino acids. Germline CDR1 is SQVTM and CDR2 is ANQGSEA. The V gene lost 3 bases and the J gene lost 3 bases, with 12 bases spanning the gap. The CDR3 here is CSVDGRDNYEQYF. DNA for the CDR3: TGCAGCGTTGATGGGCGGGACAACTACGAGCAGTACTTC.